This TCR beta chain was obtained from a study of T cell clones after liver transplantation. Study in general: A pre-transplant mixed lymphocyte reaction with TCRbeta sequencing defined graft-donor-reactive clones followed in post-transplant blood.

Thawed unstimulated PBMCs were FACS-sorted by CD3, CD4 and CD8 into two populations. Clones were read by immunoSEQ multiplex PCR, and TCRdb kept only the in-frame ones, dropping some. The sample lists about 51,000 clones; over 55% were seen once. Study outcomes and limitations: Low donor cell numbers restricted donor-reactive repertoire measurement in two subjects. Rather than being deleted, graft donor-reactive T cells may have moved into the graft.

This clone has a handful of counts. The antigen is undetermined. Unmatched junction bases numbered 11, after V lost 4 bases and J lost 6 bases. Germline-derived CDR1 and CDR2 are SGHVS and FQNEAQ. The CDR3 consists of 16 residues. This clonotype was sampled from a human patient who received a liver transplant. Some T cells may arise from the graft donor. The chain couples TRBV7-8 to TRBJ2-1, with 8 bases matching TRBD2. This material consisted of CD4+ T cells from blood, taken roughly 56 months after liver transplant. The CDR3 loop reads CASSSAGGGATNEQFF. The CDR3 DNA reads as TGTGCCAGCAGCTCGGCGGGGGGCGGGGCCACCAATGAGCAGTTCTTC.